Listed below are T cell receptor beta chains from one sample, sequenced in a study of identifying expanded T cells in peripheral blood. The table came from immunoSEQ multiplex PCR; TCRdb's copy has only in-frame clones and leaves some out. Here the sample spans 50,000 to 65,000 clones, around 86% being singletons. The sample consisted of blood. Receptor source: a person aged 18 to 70 in good health. Each CDR3 is given without its conserved first and last residue. Each record gives: D gene, V gene, CDR3 protein. D genes are given only for firm matches.

. | TRBV5-1 | ASSVLDTSSGNTIY
TRBD2 | TRBV6-6 | ASSLAGYTGELF
TRBD2 | TRBV18 | ASSTSGEREQY
TRBD1 | TRBV29-1 | SVEGAGTGTVQY
. | TRBV16 | ASSQSRPSTGELF
TRBD1 | TRBV5-1 | ASSLITGQGADTQY
. | TRBV23-1 | ASKSTEAF
. | TRBV20-1 | STSRGTEAF
. | TRBV5-4 | ASSSPGDEKLF
TRBD1 | TRBV6-6 | ASSHPGQGAHEQY
. | TRBV7-3 | ASSSRVAGELF
. | TRBV6-1 | ASSEALGQGVTNEKLF
. | TRBV4-1 | ASSQVDMGFTYNEQF
TRBD2 | TRBV5-4 | ASSLAGTSGGETQY
TRBD2 | TRBV30 | AWGPIGLANTGELF
. | TRBV19 | ASSIHRSLGNQPQH
. | TRBV5-4 | ASSLGGNTEAF
TRBD1 | TRBV5-1 | ASSSNYRDRMNTEAF
. | TRBV18 | ASGALPRWVAF
TRBD1 | TRBV2 | ASRGGQGC
TRBD2 | TRBV2 | ASSANGGRADTQY
TRBD1 | TRBV5-1 | ASSLAKQGAKDGYT
. | TRBV2 | ASPRGPYGYT
. | TRBV6-1 | ASSHQSRSTGELF
TRBD2 | TRBV6-6 | ASSPGLATGELF
. | TRBV29-1 | SVGQMNTEAF